Ten or more counts support the clone carrying this TCR beta chain. What it binds is unknown. The TCRbeta library was prepared with unique molecular identifiers. TCRdb re-analysed the PCR reads in MiXCR, keeping a single row per CDR3 protein. The sample lists under 60,000 distinct CDR3 sequences, 5.5% to 7.5% occurring once. These data originate in a study of T-cell reconstitution after alpha-beta-depleted transplantation in children. General study findings and limits: It was newly produced T cells that mostly accounted for T-cell counts and diversity one year after transplant.

V was clipped by 4 bases and J by 3 bases, with 12 bases between them. CDR3 length equals 13 residues. The germline gives CDR1 DFQATT, CDR2 SNEGSKA (reference sequence). The rearrangement links TRBV20-1 to TRBJ2-5; D is ambiguous. The source is a female patient aged 2 to 10 who had a stem cell transplant for aplastic anemia, so the T cells may come from the graft donor. This sample comprised PBMCs, mostly from graft donor cells, obtained 60 days after TCRalphabeta/CD19-depleted stem cell transplant. The CDR3 sequence is CSATVHQEETQYF. For the CDR3, the DNA is TGCAGTGCTACAGTCCATCAGGAAGAGACCCAGTACTTC.